The rows below give T cell receptor beta chains drawn from one sample of a study of cytomegalovirus exposure and HLA in healthy donors. TCRdb keeps only in-frame clones here, not all; method: immunoSEQ multiplex PCR. Of 100,000 or so clones in the sample, 12% to 15% are singletons; the top ten hold 0.83%. Sequencing was done on a sample of PBMCs. The source is a female donor in good health and CMV-seronegative. Both conserved end residues are part of each CDR3. A D gene is named only where the DNA matches it firmly. Not every row has a clone size; where given, it reads once, few, many or a size class.

d_gene	v_gene	abundance	j_gene	CDR3nt	CDR3aa
-	TRBV5-1	-	TRBJ1-2	TGCGCCAGCAGGCGGGGGACCGATGGCTACACCTTC	CASRRGTDGYTF
-	TRBV19	once	TRBJ2-3	TGTGCCAGTAGTATAGTCCCGCCCGATGGAAGCGCAGATACGCAGTATTTT	CASSIVPPDGSADTQYF
-	TRBV7-2	-	TRBJ1-2	TGTGCCAGCAGCCCTCGGCCGGGAACGGACTATGGCTACACCTTC	CASSPRPGTDYGYTF
-	TRBV7-7	-	TRBJ2-5	TGTGCTAGCAGCCCGCGGTTACAAGAGACCCAGTACTTC	CASSPRLQETQYF
TRBD1	TRBV6-5	few	TRBJ2-1	TGTGCCAGCAGACCTACGGACAGGGGGCCCGGTGAGCAGTTCTTC	CASRPTDRGPGEQFF
-	TRBV9	few	TRBJ2-3	TGTGCCAGCAGCGTTGGGACTCCCCGGGGAACAGATACGCAGTATTTT	CASSVGTPRGTDTQYF
TRBD1	TRBV5-3	few	TRBJ1-2	TGTGCCAGAAGCTTGGATTTCGGGACAGACTATGGCTACACCTTC	CARSLDFGTDYGYTF
-	TRBV13	-	TRBJ1-3	TGTGCCAGCAGCTCCACACCAGGCTTCTCTGGAAACACCATATATTTT	CASSSTPGFSGNTIYF
TRBD2	TRBV7-3	-	TRBJ2-1	TGTGCCAGCAGCCCAAAGGGCAGGACTAGCGGGAACAATGAGCAGTTCTTC	CASSPKGRTSGNNEQFF
TRBD2	TRBV7-9	few	TRBJ2-7	TGTGCCAGCAGCTATCCTAGCGGGAGGGGGGTCGAGCAGTACTTC	CASSYPSGRGVEQYF
TRBD1	TRBV29-1	few	TRBJ1-3	TGCAGCGTCGGACAGGGCTCTGGAAACACCATATATTTT	CSVGQGSGNTIYF
TRBD2	TRBV6-6	few	TRBJ2-5	TGTGCCAGCAGTTACTCGGTAGCGGGAGATAGGGAGACCCAGTACTTC	CASSYSVAGDRETQYF
-	TRBV30	-	TRBJ2-7	TGTGCCTGGAGAGGAGGGTCAGGGTACGAGCAGTACTTC	CAWRGGSGYEQYF
TRBD1	TRBV5-4	-	TRBJ1-2	TGTGCCAGCAGCCGAACTGGGACAGCCGAGTATGGCTACACCTTC	CASSRTGTAEYGYTF
TRBD1	TRBV5-1	-	TRBJ1-2	TGCGCCAGCAGCTCGACAGGGACCCATGGCTACACCTTC	CASSSTGTHGYTF
TRBD2	TRBV19	-	TRBJ2-3	TGTGCCAGTAGTACGACTAGCGCTACAGATACGCAGTATTTT	CASSTTSATDTQYF
-	TRBV2	few	TRBJ2-5	TGTGCCAGCAGTGAATTGGGGACCAGAGGGGGGACCCAGTACTTC	CASSELGTRGGTQYF
TRBD2	TRBV29-1	-	TRBJ2-5	TGCAGCGTGAATCCGGGACTAGTAACTGGTGAGACCCAGTACTTC	CSVNPGLVTGETQYF
-	TRBV30	-	TRBJ1-2	TGTGCCTGGAGTGAAGGAGTTACCTATGGCTACACCTTC	CAWSEGVTYGYTF
-	TRBV5-1	-	TRBJ1-1	TGCGCCAGCAGCACCGGGGGCACTGAAGCTTTCTTT	CASSTGGTEAFF
TRBD1	TRBV29-1	-	TRBJ1-1	TGCAGCGTTACAACAGGGGGGAACACTGAAGCTTTCTTT	CSVTTGGNTEAFF
-	TRBV5-4	-	TRBJ2-7	TGTGCCAGCAGCTTACGGTTCTCCTACGAGCAGTACTTC	CASSLRFSYEQYF
-	TRBV25-1	few	TRBJ1-5	TGTGCCAGCCCGGGACCGGGGGGCAATCAGCCCCAGCATTTT	CASPGPGGNQPQHF
-	TRBV18	few	TRBJ1-1	TGTGCCAGCTCACAAGCTTATAACACTGAAGCTTTCTTT	CASSQAYNTEAFF
TRBD2	TRBV25-1	once	TRBJ2-1	TGTGCCAGCAGTTCCCCCGGGGGGAAAGAATATAATGAGCAGTTCTTC	CASSSPGGKEYNEQFF
-	TRBV25-1	few	TRBJ1-4	TGTGCCAGCAGTGATAGGGCAGGGCATGAAAAACTGTTTTTT	CASSDRAGHEKLFF
TRBD2	TRBV30	-	TRBJ2-2	TGTGCCTGGAGTCGGTCGGGGGGGGCTATCGGGGAGCTGTTTTTT	CAWSRSGGAIGELFF